The 26 T cell receptor beta chains reported below all come from one sample, sequenced in a study of prognosis after radiotherapy for stage I lung cancer. Two-round multiplex PCR amplified TCR beta CDR3 from genomic DNA. TRBV and TRBJ genes each had their own specific primers in first-round PCR. TCRdb re-called the multiplex PCR reads through MiXCR, storing one row per CDR3 protein. The sample has about 24,000 distinct CDR3 sequences, about 34% seen once. This material consisted of PBMCs, taken before or after stereotactic body radiation therapy (not recorded which). These receptors all stem from a donor aged 50 or older with non-small cell lung cancer.

This chain joins TRBV14 and TRBJ2-5, with D uncertain. From germline, CDR1 is SGHDN and CDR2 FVKESK. CDR3 length equals 13 residues. Trimming removed 1 base from V and 7 bases from J, with 10 bases in between. The chain's CDR3 is CASSQGQAGTQYF. The CDR3 bases are TGTGCCAGCAGCCAAGGTCAGGCCGGGACCCAGTACTTC.

The CDR3 spells CASQNLAGVSSYEQYF. DNA for the CDR3: TGTGCCAGCCAAAACCTAGCGGGAGTGAGCTCCTACGAGCAGTACTTC. V and J are TRBV6-2 or TRBV6-3 and TRBJ2-7; the match to TRBD2 covers 10 bases. The CDR3 is 16 amino acids. Looked up from germline, CDR1 is MNHEY and CDR2 is SVGEGT. J was trimmed by 0 bases and V by 8 bases; bases with no gene match: 10.

The table lists this clonotype with many counts. A single base separates this from a much larger clone, so it may be a read error. The J gene is TRBJ1-2, the V gene TRBV6-5; D might be TRBD1 (5 bases). CDR3 length: 17 residues. CDR1 is MNHEY, CDR2 SVGAGI, per germline. The germline V and J ends were trimmed by 2 bases and 4 bases, with 20 bases remaining between them. In DNA, the CDR3 is TGTGCCAGCAGTTACCCGAGGATAAAGGGGCTCCCCTATGGCTACACCTTC. Translated: CASSYPRIKGLPYGYTF.

This clonotype has just a few counts. A much larger clone lies one base from this, so it may be a read error. V is TRBV27 and J is TRBJ2-5; no firm D call. There are 13 residues in the CDR3. Germline CDR1 is MNHEY and CDR2 is SMNVEV (reference sequence). V lost 6 bases to trimming and J lost 3 bases, with 11 bases between them. CDR3 DNA: TGTGCCAGCAGGTCCTATGAGGAAGAGACCCAGTACTTC. Encoded protein: CASRSYEEETQYF.

For this clonotype: The conserved final phenylalanine or tryptophan is absent from the CDR3, which likely points to a read error. The chain recombines TRBV19 with TRBJ1-2; possibly TRBD1 for D (5 bases). Germline CDR1 LNHDA, CDR2 SQIVND (reference sequence). The CDR3 runs to 14 residues. CDR3 region: CASSVDSGGYGYTL. The CDR3 coding sequence is TGTGCCAGTAGTGTAGACAGCGGGGGGTATGGCTACACCCTC.

Of note for this clonotype: A far larger clone is off by one base, so a read error is likely. The chain joins TRBV6-4 to TRBJ2-1; no firm D call. Trimming removed 6 bases from V and 3 bases from J, with 15 bases in between. The germline gives CDR1 MRHNA, CDR2 SNTAGT. The CDR3 length is 15 residues. The CDR3 here is CASSSVPLDYNEQFF. In DNA form, the CDR3 reads TGTGCCAGCAGCTCGGTACCCCTGGACTACAATGAGCAGTTCTTC.

This clonotype was detected many times. The V call is TRBV27, the J call TRBJ1-2; 7 nucleotides align to TRBD1. The CDR3 is 13 amino acids. The germline V gene has CDR1 MNHEY and CDR2 SMNVEV (reference sequence). V was clipped by 4 bases and J by 8 bases; unmatched bases: 7. DNA of the CDR3: TGTGCCAGCAGTTACAACAGGGGACGGGGCTACACCTTC. Encoded protein: CASSYNRGRGYTF.

The chain's CDR3 is CASSDGQGADTQYF. CDR3 in DNA: TGTGCCAGCAGTGACGGACAGGGGGCAGATACGCAGTATTTT. The chain is built from TRBV6-1 and TRBJ2-3, with 10 bases aligning to TRBD1. The CDR3 consists of 14 residues. V lost 3 bases, J lost 4 bases, and 1 base stayed unmatched. CDR1 MNHNS and CDR2 SASEGT come from the germline V gene.

This clonotype was counted many times. V is TRBV11-3 and J is TRBJ1-6, with D unclear. Germline V gives CDR1 SGHNT, CDR2 YENEEA. The CDR3 covers 13 residues. V gave up 3 bases and J gave up 9 bases, with 9 bases separating them. The CDR3 bases are TGTGCCAGCAGCTTGATCCTGGGTTCACCCCTCCACTTT. Amino acid sequence: CASSLILGSPLHF.

A remark on this clonotype: A far larger clone lies a single base away; this is likely a read error. The gene calls are TRBV6-4 and TRBJ2-7; D may be TRBD2 (5 bases). Trimming took 4 bases from V and 9 from J, leaving 16 bases between them. The germline V gene encodes CDR1 MRHNA and CDR2 SNTAGT. This CDR3 comprises 13 residues. The DNA for the CDR3 is TGTGCCAGCAGTGTATCCCCGCTAGCTGTGCAGTACTTC. Protein: CASSVSPLAVQYF.

This clonotype was seen a single time. This likely came from a read error, as a far larger clone is one base away. V gene TRBV24-1 combines with J gene TRBJ2-3, with 12 bases identical to TRBD2. Trimming at V came to 6 bases and at J to 4 bases, leaving 7 bases not matched to a gene. Per germline, CDR1 KGHDR and CDR2 SFDVKD. The CDR3 sequence is 16 residues long. CDR3 DNA sequence: TGTGCCACCAGTCGGCTAGCGGGAGGGGGGGCAGATACGCAGTATTTT. It encodes CATSRLAGGGADTQYF.

In this sample, this clonotype turned up a few times. J is TRBJ2-4 and V is TRBV11-3; D not resolved. Trimming stripped 3 bases from V and 2 bases from J, with 5 bases between. This CDR3 comprises 13 residues. The germline gives CDR1 SGHNT, CDR2 YENEEA. The CDR3 sequence: CASSFGPKNIQYF. The CDR3 DNA reads TGTGCCAGCAGCTTCGGTCCCAAAAACATTCAGTACTTC.

The chain has TRBV15 and TRBJ2-2; the D is unclear. Trimming cost V 1 base and J 3 bases, with 3 bases left between them. CDR1 and CDR2 (germline): LNHNV, YYDKDF (reference sequence). This CDR3 has 13 amino acids. The CDR3 DNA sequence: TGTGCCACCAGCAGAGTCTACACCGGGGAGCTGTTTTTT. This codes for CATSRVYTGELFF. Full variable domain (rest looked up from reference TRBV15 and TRBJ2-2): DAMVIQNPRYQVTQFGKPVTLSCSQTLNHNVMYWYQQKSSQAPKLLFHYYDKDFNNEADTPDNFQSRRPNTSFCFLDIRSPGLGDTAMYLCATSRVYTGELFFGEGSRLTVL.

The rearrangement joins TRBV9 to TRBJ2-5; possibly TRBD2 for D (5 bases). V lost 4 bases and J lost 5, with 18 bases in between. The CDR3 is 15 amino acids. Germline V gene lookup returns CDR1 SGDLS and CDR2 YYNGEE. Here the CDR3 reads CASSPWTATRETQYF. In DNA, the CDR3 is TGTGCCAGCAGCCCATGGACTGCGACAAGGGAGACCCAGTACTTC.

The gene calls are TRBV20-1 and TRBJ2-3; 13 bases are shared with TRBD2. The germline CDR1 and CDR2 sequences are DFQATT and SNEGSKA (reference sequence). The CDR3 spans 15 residues. Losses at the gene ends were 5 bases for V and 5 bases for J; bases not matched to a gene: 7. Here the CDR3 reads CSASLAGGPGDTQYF. The CDR3 DNA is TGCAGTGCTTCACTAGCGGGAGGGCCAGGAGATACGCAGTATTTT.

As regards this clonotype: A read error likely explains this, since a far larger clone differs by one base. V is TRBV12-3 or TRBV12-4 and J is TRBJ2-2, with D perhaps matching TRBD2 (6 bases). Trimming left V 5 bases short and J 1 base short, with 14 bases between. CDR3 length equals 16 residues. The chain's CDR3 is CASSDLGLMNTGELFF. The CDR3 DNA reads as TGTGCCAGCAGTGACCTGGGACTTATGAACACCGGGGAGCTGTTTTTT.

This clonotype showed up many times. The V and J genes are TRBV20-1 and TRBJ1-4; D unclear. This CDR3 is 16 amino acids long. In germline, CDR1 is DFQATT, CDR2 SNEGSKA (reference sequence). V shed 0 bases and J shed 0 bases, with 11 bases lying between them. CDR3 in amino acids: CSARDNRATTNEKLFF. The CDR3 DNA is TGCAGTGCTAGAGATAACAGAGCAACAACTAATGAAAAACTGTTTTTT.

The genes are TRBV6-1 and TRBJ2-2, with 7 positions matching TRBD1. Germline trimming cut 9 bases from V and 7 bases from J; bases unmatched to any gene: 8. CDR3 length equals 13 residues. Germline CDR1 MNHNS, CDR2 SASEGT. CDR3 region: CASADRAYGELFF. The CDR3 region has the DNA TGTGCCAGTGCAGACAGGGCCTACGGGGAGCTGTTTTTT.

On this clonotype itself: This could be a read error, since a much larger clone is one nucleotide away. The chain employs TRBV20-1 and TRBJ2-1, with D perhaps matching TRBD2 (6 bases). CDR3 length: 15 amino acids. Germline-derived CDR1 and CDR2 are DFQATT and SNEGSKA (reference sequence). V gave up 4 bases and J gave up 12 bases, with 25 bases separating them. The CDR3 loop reads CSATPLLALPKGQFF. For the CDR3, the DNA is TGCAGTGCTACTCCCCTACTAGCCCTGCCTAAGGGGCAGTTCTTC.

This clonotype has at least ten counts. This chain joins TRBV7-9 and TRBJ1-1; D not resolved. CDR1 and CDR2 from the germline V gene are SEHNR and FQNEAQ (reference sequence). V dropped 3 bases and J dropped 11 bases, with 16 bases sitting between them. The CDR3 contains 13 residues. CDR3 region: CASSFGDTRVAFF. CDR3 sequence (DNA): TGTGCCAGCAGCTTCGGGGATACGCGGGTTGCTTTCTTT.

The rearrangement uses TRBV5-8 and TRBJ1-1; D call uncertain. V lost 4 bases and J lost 4, with 11 bases in between. This CDR3 region has 13 residues. Germline V gives CDR1 SGHTS, CDR2 YDEGEE. Here the CDR3 reads CASSAGSTTEAFF. The CDR3 DNA reads TGTGCCAGCAGCGCAGGTAGTACCACTGAAGCTTTCTTT.

This clonotype was found many times. The V gene is TRBV5-1, the J gene TRBJ2-2; no clear D. The germline gives CDR1 SGHRS, CDR2 YFSETQ. The CDR3 length is 14 residues. The V and J ends lost 0 bases and 5 bases respectively, with 8 bases between them. CDR3 nucleotide sequence: TGCGCCAGCAGCTTGGGGATGTGGACCGGGGAGCTGTTTTTT. Translated, it gives CASSLGMWTGELFF.

Notes on this clonotype: A read error may be the cause here, since a much bigger clone is one base away. The chain joins TRBV30 to TRBJ1-1, with unresolved D. This CDR3 has 14 residues. The germline CDR1 and CDR2 sequences are GTSNPN and SVGIG (reference sequence). V was pared by 2 bases and J by 3 bases, with 13 bases between. The CDR3 sequence: CAWSSGIADTEAFF. The CDR3 nucleotides are TGTGCCTGGAGTAGTGGAATTGCTGACACTGAAGCTTTCTTT.

This clonotype came up many times. The V and J genes are TRBV15 and TRBJ1-6; D unresolved. Looked up from germline, CDR1 is LNHNV and CDR2 is YYDKDF (reference sequence). Trimming took 0 bases from V and 8 from J, leaving 5 bases between them. The CDR3 length is 13 residues. The CDR3: CATSRDRYSPLHF. Here the CDR3 DNA reads TGTGCCACCAGCAGAGATCGTTATTCACCCCTCCACTTT.

This chain links TRBV5-6 with TRBJ2-5; no firm D call. The V gene's germline CDR1 is SGHDT and CDR2 YYEEEE. CDR3 length equals 12 residues. The V gene lost 1 base and the J gene lost 2 bases, with 3 bases spanning the gap. Here the CDR3 reads CASSLPQETQYF. CDR3 in DNA: TGTGCCAGCAGCTTGCCTCAAGAGACCCAGTACTTC. The whole variable domain, remainder taken from reference TRBV5-6 and TRBJ2-5, is DAGVTQSPTHLIKTRGQQVTLRCSPKSGHDTVSWYQQALGQGPQFIFQYYEEEERQRGNFPDRFSGHQFPNYSSELNVNALLLGDSALYLCASSLPQETQYFGPGTRLLVL.

For this clonotype: A far bigger clonotype differs at one base, so this is likely a read error. The V gene is TRBV27, the J gene TRBJ2-2; D gene ambiguous. CDR3 size: 13 residues. Germline CDR1 MNHEY, CDR2 SMNVEV (reference sequence). The V gene lost 6 bases and the J gene lost 0 bases, with 5 bases spanning the gap. CDR3 bases: TGTGCCAGCAGGCCCCCGAACACCGGGGAGCTGTTTTTT. Amino acid sequence: CASRPPNTGELFF.